The 18 T cell receptor beta chains listed next were all sequenced from one sample in a study of control samples from healthy donors and cancer patients (dated by TCRdb to the early 2020s). The library was made by the immunoSEQ multiplex PCR assay. TCRdb took this table from immuneACCESS and kept in-frame rearrangements with V and J called. Such tables lack part of the clones; where checked against another copy, unresolved V genes explain under half of the gap, and the rest is unexplained. Counted in this sample were tens of thousands of clones; roughly 87% of them appeared once. The ten top clones hold 3.5% to 4% of the sample. The sequenced material came from blood. Receptors originate from a woman aged 45-65 years in good health.

The V and J genes are TRBV2 and TRBJ2-3; D is perhaps TRBD2 (6 bases). The CDR3 runs to 17 residues. Trimming removed 7 bases from V and 2 bases from J, with 22 bases in between. Looked up from germline, CDR1 is SNHLY and CDR2 is FYNNEI. The chain's CDR3 is CASIRLVGPTATDTQYF. DNA of the CDR3: TGTGCCAGCATTCGACTAGTTGGCCCCACTGCCACAGATACGCAGTATTTT.

V gene TRBV5-4 combines with J gene TRBJ1-6; D remains unclear. Trimming stripped 3 bases from V and 0 bases from J, with 7 bases between. Germline V CDR1 and CDR2: SGHNT, YYREEE (reference sequence). The CDR3 spans 15 residues. CDR3 DNA: TGTGCCAGCAGCTACAGCGACTCCTATAATTCACCCCTCCACTTT. It codes for CASSYSDSYNSPLHF.

The chain joins TRBV9 to TRBJ1-6, with a tentative D call TRBD1 (6 bases). V was cut by 3 bases and J by 0 bases, with 13 bases left in between. Germline V gene lookup returns CDR1 SGDLS and CDR2 YYNGEE. The CDR3 sequence is 17 residues long. CDR3 region: CASSAGGASSYNSPLHF. CDR3 in DNA: TGTGCCAGCAGCGCCGGGGGGGCCAGCTCCTATAATTCACCCCTCCACTTT.

J is TRBJ1-1 and V is TRBV7-3; D is unresolved. V was cut by 1 base and J by 3 bases, with 9 bases left in between. Looked up from germline, CDR1 is SGHTA and CDR2 is FQGTGA. The CDR3 sequence is 14 residues long. The CDR3: CASSLIGRDTEAFF. The CDR3 bases are TGTGCCAGCAGCTTAATCGGGCGGGACACTGAAGCTTTCTTT.

This rearrangement joins TRBV19 to TRBJ2-5; the match to TRBD2 covers 8 bases. Germline CDR1 reads LNHDA; CDR2 reads SQIVND (reference sequence). The CDR3 runs 14 residues. J gave up 5 bases and V 3 bases, and 5 bases lay outside the gene matches. The CDR3: CASSIGSGGETQYF. As DNA, the CDR3 is TGTGCCAGTAGTATCGGTTCGGGGGGGGAGACCCAGTACTTC.

Notes on this clone: One end of the junction varies from germline; a read error may be responsible. The V gene is TRBV5-1, the J gene TRBJ2-1; 10 bases match TRBD2. The CDR3 extends over 18 amino acids. Germline V lookup: CDR1 SGHRS, CDR2 YFSETQ. The CDR3 nucleotides read TGCGCCAGCAGATTGGGGGCTAGCGGGAGTATGTTTTACAATGAGCAGTTCTTC. Its protein is CASRLGASGSMFYNEQFF. Full variable domain (remainder filled in from reference TRBV5-1 and TRBJ2-1): KAGVTQTPRYLIKTRGQQVTLSCSPISGHRSVSWYQQTPGQGLQFLFEYFSETQRNKGNFPGRFSGRQFSNSRSEMNVSTLELGDSALYLCASRLGASGSMFYNEQFFGPGTRLTVL.

This clone was observed once. J is TRBJ2-7 and V is TRBV18; a possible D gene is TRBD1 (6 bases). Trimming shortened V by 10 bases and J by 3 bases, and 19 bases separated the two germline ends. There are 14 residues in the CDR3. Germline V lookup: CDR1 KGHSH, CDR2 LQKENI. CDR3 protein: CATTPSRGSYEQYF. The CDR3 coding sequence is TGTGCCACCACCCCTTCCAGGGGAAGCTACGAGCAGTACTTC.

The rearrangement links TRBV3-1 (or the pseudogene TRBV3-2) to TRBJ1-2; D not resolved. Trimming took off 1 base at V and 3 bases at J, with 15 bases between the two ends. CDR1 and CDR2 (germline): LGHDT, YNNKEL (reference sequence). The CDR3 totals 16 residues. As DNA, the CDR3 is TGTGCCAGCAGCCAAGGGTCGAAGTTCGGAGACTATGGCTACACCTTC. This translates into CASSQGSKFGDYGYTF.

The chain joins TRBV30 to TRBJ1-1; D may be TRBD1 (6 bases). There are 13 residues in the CDR3. Per the germline V gene, CDR1 is GTSNPN and CDR2 is SVGIG (reference sequence). Trimming left V 4 bases short and J 2 bases short, with 11 bases between. The CDR3 sequence is CAWMRGGNTEAFF. The CDR3, as DNA: TGTGCCTGGATGAGGGGGGGCAACACTGAAGCTTTCTTT.

CDR3 DNA sequence: TGTGCCAGCTCACCTTCTCCTAGGGCCGAGCAGTACTTC. This encodes CASSPSPRAEQYF. The chain joins TRBV18 to TRBJ2-7, with D hard to call. Trimming took off 3 bases at V and 6 bases at J, with 12 bases between the two ends. The length of the CDR3 is 13 residues. Germline V CDR1 and CDR2: KGHSH, LQKENI.

A note on this clone: This sample also contains other DNA sequences that code for the same CDR3. The chain has TRBV5-1 and TRBJ2-7; 10 bases are shared with TRBD2. The germline CDR1 and CDR2 sequences are SGHRS and YFSETQ. CDR3 length equals 15 residues. Trimming took 1 base from V and 4 from J; bases not matched to a gene: 5. This CDR3 reads CASSLNSGRSYEQYF. In DNA form, the CDR3 reads TGCGCCAGCAGCTTGAATAGCGGGAGGTCTTACGAGCAGTACTTC.

This chain connects TRBV9 to TRBJ1-2; D uncertain. CDR3 size: 16 residues. Germline-derived CDR1 and CDR2 are SGDLS and YYNGEE. Trimming removed 0 bases from V and 2 bases from J, with 14 bases in between. In nucleotides, the CDR3 is TGTGCCAGCAGCGTAGGCTCGACCGACCTAAACTATGGCTACACCTTC. Its protein product is CASSVGSTDLNYGYTF.

This chain links TRBV19 with TRBJ2-3, with 7 positions matching TRBD1. CDR1 and CDR2 from the germline V gene are LNHDA and SQIVND (reference sequence). The CDR3 consists of 14 residues. Unmatched junction bases numbered 6, after V lost 7 bases and J lost 2 bases. The CDR3 loop is CASNSGTVTDTQYF. The CDR3 DNA follows: TGTGCCAGTAATTCGGGGACAGTCACAGATACGCAGTATTTT.

The chain carries TRBV6-1 and TRBJ2-7, with D uncertain. Trimming left V 1 base short and J 1 base short, with 8 bases between. CDR1 is MNHNS and CDR2 is SASEGT in the germline V gene. The CDR3 spans 14 residues. CDR3 protein: CASSEGPTSYEQYF. The CDR3 nucleotides read TGTGCCAGCAGTGAAGGACCAACTTCCTACGAGCAGTACTTC.

The gene calls are TRBV19 and TRBJ1-2; the match to TRBD1 covers 8 bases. The CDR3 totals 12 residues. Unmatched junction bases numbered 3, after V lost 6 bases and J lost 6 bases. Looked up from germline, CDR1 is LNHDA and CDR2 is SQIVND (reference sequence). CDR3 DNA sequence: TGTGCCAGTAGCCCGACAGGGGATGGCTACACCTTC. Its protein is CASSPTGDGYTF.

This clone was picked up one time. An end of the junction differs from the germline gene, which may be a read error. The chain is built from TRBV2 and TRBJ1-2; D is ambiguous. Germline CDR1 reads SNHLY; CDR2 reads FYNNEI. The CDR3 consists of 11 residues. CDR3 region: CASSDRTGEAF. The CDR3 region has the DNA TGTGCCAGCAGTGACCGGACCGGTGAAGCCTTC.

J is TRBJ1-2 and V is TRBV5-4, with no clear D. The V and J ends lost 2 bases and 8 bases respectively, with 7 bases between them. Germline lookup yields CDR1 SGHNT and CDR2 YYREEE (reference sequence). This CDR3 is built from 11 residues. CDR3 amino acids: CASSFERGYTF. DNA of the CDR3: TGTGCCAGCAGCTTTGAGAGGGGCTACACCTTC.

The V call is TRBV24-1, the J call TRBJ2-7; no definite D call. The length of the CDR3 is 11 residues. Germline lookup yields CDR1 KGHDR and CDR2 SFDVKD. Between the trimmed V and J ends, which lost 2 bases and 7 bases, there was a span of 5 bases. The CDR3 DNA reads as TGTGCCACCAGTGATTCACAAGAGCAGTACTTC. Translation: CATSDSQEQYF.